Below, 31 T cell receptor beta chains from the same sample are listed, as sequenced in a study of OX40 agonist ivuxolimab in advanced cancers. Libraries were prepared by immunoSEQ multiplex PCR; TCRdb keeps only in-frame clonotypes and omits some of them. Of about 8,000 clones listed, about 90% are singletons. The sample here was CD4+ or CD8+ T cells sorted from blood, taken in a trial of the OX40 agonist ivuxolimab. Receptor source: an adult with an advanced solid tumor such as melanoma, head and neck, liver or kidney cancer.

The rearrangement uses TRBV5-1 and TRBJ1-5; 7 bases line up with TRBD1. Trimming removed 5 bases from V and 7 bases from J; junction bases left unmatched: 6. Germline CDR1 reads SGHRS; CDR2 reads YFSETQ. The CDR3 spans 13 residues. The CDR3 nucleotides are TGCGCCAGCAGTCAGGGGGATGACCAGCCCCAGCATTTT. It specifies CASSQGDDQPQHF.

This sequence joins TRBV30 and TRBJ1-6; no reliable D call. From germline, CDR1 is GTSNPN and CDR2 SVGIG (reference sequence). The CDR3 is made up of 13 amino acids. Between the trimmed V and J ends, which lost 5 bases and 12 bases, there was a span of 17 bases. CDR3 amino acids: CAWGVGGRLPLHF. CDR3 in DNA: TGTGCCTGGGGGGTCGGAGGGCGTTTACCCCTCCACTTT.

The chain has TRBV2 and TRBJ1-2, with TRBD1 as a possible D gene (5 bases). The CDR3 consists of 13 residues. Germline CDR1 SNHLY, CDR2 FYNNEI. V lost 7 bases, J lost 14 bases, and 23 bases lay in between. In DNA form, the CDR3 reads TGTGCCAGCACCTCCGACCCCGACAGCCAAATAACCTTC. It yields the protein CASTSDPDSQITF. Looking up the rest from reference TRBV2 and TRBJ1-2 gives the full variable domain: EPEVTQTPSHQVTQMGQEVILRCVPISNHLYFYWYRQILGQKVEFLVSFYNNEISEKSEIFDDQFSVERPDGSNFTLKIRSTKLEDSAMYFCASTSDPDSQITFGSGTRLTVV.

CDR3 in DNA: TGTGCCAGCAGCTTGACAGGGGGTCAGCCCCAGCATTTT. It yields the protein CASSLTGGQPQHF. The rearrangement joins TRBV5-8 to TRBJ1-5; the match to TRBD1 covers 8 bases. V shed 1 base and J 6 bases; nucleotides not matched to a gene: 0. The CDR3 is 13 residues long. The germline V gene encodes CDR1 SGHTS and CDR2 YDEGEE.

The rearrangement joins TRBV7-2 to TRBJ2-5; the D gene is possibly TRBD2 (5 bases). Per germline, CDR1 SGHTA and CDR2 FQGNSA. V shed 2 bases and J shed 5 bases, with 12 bases lying between them. The CDR3 runs 14 residues. CDR3 nucleotides: TGTGCCAGCAGCTTATTGGGAGAAAGTGAGACCCAGTACTTC. Protein sequence: CASSLLGESETQYF.

This chain connects TRBV2 to TRBJ1-4; TRBD1 agrees at 7 bases. The germline V gene encodes CDR1 SNHLY and CDR2 FYNNEI. The CDR3 loop spans 14 amino acids. Losses at the gene ends were 6 bases for V and 8 bases for J; bases not matched to a gene: 9. The CDR3 sequence is CASSPFQGGEKLFF. Written as DNA, the CDR3 is TGTGCCAGCAGCCCATTCCAGGGGGGCGAAAAACTGTTTTTT.

The chain links TRBV2 to TRBJ2-1; D is unresolved. Per germline, CDR1 SNHLY and CDR2 FYNNEI. This CDR3 spans 12 amino acids. Deletions cut 0 bases from V and 14 bases from J, with 11 bases between. This CDR3 is CASSEALRWKFF. In nucleotides, the CDR3 is TGTGCCAGCAGTGAAGCGCTTAGATGGAAGTTCTTC.

The chain has TRBV6-7 and TRBJ2-1; 7 nucleotides align to TRBD2. TRBV6-7 is classed as an ORF, of uncertain function. The CDR3 spans 15 residues. V lost 3 bases, J lost 6 bases, and 8 bases stayed unmatched. CDR3: CASSYDLAEINEQFF. In DNA form, the CDR3 reads TGTGCCAGCAGTTATGACCTAGCGGAAATCAATGAGCAGTTCTTC.

V gene TRBV2 combines with J gene TRBJ2-3; D remains ambiguous. The CDR3 extends over 11 amino acids. Per the germline V gene, CDR1 is SNHLY and CDR2 is FYNNEI. V dropped 5 bases and J dropped 2 bases, with 2 bases sitting between them. The CDR3 sequence is CASSFTDTQYF. In DNA form, the CDR3 reads TGTGCCAGCAGTTTCACAGATACGCAGTATTTT.

The rearrangement links TRBV6-5 to TRBJ1-2; a possible D gene is TRBD1 (5 bases). The germline V gene has CDR1 MNHEY and CDR2 SVGAGI. V gave up 6 bases and J gave up 3 bases, with 14 bases separating them. The CDR3 runs to 14 residues. The CDR3: CASRVMGVDYGYTF. In DNA form, the CDR3 reads TGTGCCAGCAGGGTGATGGGGGTGGACTATGGCTACACCTTC.

The chain uses TRBV2 and TRBJ2-5; a weak D match, TRBD2 (5 bases). The V gene lost 8 bases and the J gene lost 7 bases, with 8 bases spanning the gap. The germline V gene has CDR1 SNHLY and CDR2 FYNNEI. The CDR3 is 10 residues long. CDR3 in DNA: TGTGCCAGCTCGGGATGGACCCAGTACTTC. This sequence encodes CASSGWTQYF.

This clone was seen a single time. J is TRBJ1-3 and V is TRBV18; D is perhaps TRBD1 (6 bases). CDR1 is KGHSH and CDR2 is LQKENI in the germline V gene. V shed 1 base and J shed 0 bases, with 13 bases lying between them. The CDR3 length is 17 residues. The CDR3 loop is CASSPQWRGPSGNTIYF. CDR3 DNA: TGTGCCAGCTCACCACAATGGCGGGGGCCCTCTGGAAACACCATATATTTT.

The chain has TRBV2 and TRBJ2-5; TRBD2 aligns across 9 bases. CDR1 is SNHLY and CDR2 is FYNNEI in the germline V gene. Trimming cost V 7 bases and J 1 base; bases outside gene matches: 7. The CDR3 has 15 residues. CDR3 DNA sequence: TGTGCCAGCACTCGTTGGACTAGCGCCCAAGAGACCCAGTACTTC. It is translated as CASTRWTSAQETQYF.

The chain uses TRBV5-1 and TRBJ1-3; D unclear. This CDR3 is 15 amino acids long. V was cut by 0 bases and J by 2 bases, with 9 bases left in between. CDR1 and CDR2 from the germline V gene are SGHRS and YFSETQ. The CDR3 protein is CASSLGSTAGNTIYF. DNA of the CDR3: TGCGCCAGCAGCTTGGGATCTACCGCTGGAAACACCATATATTTT.

V gene TRBV6-1 combines with J gene TRBJ1-1; the D gene is possibly TRBD1 (6 bases). The V end lost 3 bases, the J end lost 5 bases, and 13 bases lay between the germline ends. This CDR3 has 14 residues. Germline V CDR1 and CDR2: MNHNS, SASEGT. For the CDR3, the DNA is TGTGCCAGCAGTGACCAAACAGGGTGGACTGAAGCTTTCTTT. Its protein product is CASSDQTGWTEAFF.

V usage is TRBV7-2 and J usage is TRBJ1-2, with D perhaps TRBD1 (5 bases). Germline loops: CDR1 SGHTA, CDR2 FQGNSA. V lost 5 bases and J 8 bases, leaving 18 bases between the germline ends. This CDR3 is built from 14 residues. The CDR3 DNA sequence: TGTGCCAGCAGCCTTAGGATGGGGGTAGGGGGCTACACCTTC. Translating gives CASSLRMGVGGYTF. The entire variable domain, with the rest obtained from reference TRBV7-2 and TRBJ1-2, is as follows: GAGVSQSPSNKVTEKGKDVELRCDPISGHTALYWYRQSLGQGLEFLIYFQGNSAPDKSGLPSDRFSAERTGGSVSTLTIQRTQQEDSAVYLCASSLRMGVGGYTFGSGTRLTVV.

On this clone: This sample also contains other DNA sequences that code for the same CDR3. The genes are TRBV5-1 and TRBJ1-2; D ambiguous. This CDR3 spans 14 amino acids. The V and J ends lost 0 bases and 2 bases respectively, with 8 bases between them. The V gene's germline CDR1 is SGHRS and CDR2 YFSETQ. As DNA, the CDR3 is TGCGCCAGCAGCTTGGGGGGAGAGAACTATGGCTACACCTTC. This sequence encodes CASSLGGENYGYTF.

The chain uses TRBV7-3 and TRBJ2-1; 7 nucleotides line up with TRBD1. CDR1 is SGHTA, CDR2 FQGTGA, per germline. This CDR3 has 13 residues. V shed 5 bases and J 4 bases; nucleotides not matched to a gene: 2. In nucleotides, the CDR3 is TGTGCCAGCAGCCAGGGACAGTACAATGAGCAGTTCTTC. Its protein is CASSQGQYNEQFF.

This clone was recorded once. V gene TRBV5-1 combines with J gene TRBJ2-7; no firm D call. Germline-derived CDR1 and CDR2 are SGHRS and YFSETQ. Between the trimmed V and J ends, which lost 7 bases and 5 bases, there was a span of 22 bases. The CDR3 has 15 residues. The CDR3 is CASGVSKPPDDEQYF. In DNA, the CDR3 is TGCGCCAGCGGAGTATCGAAGCCCCCTGACGACGAGCAGTACTTC. Based on the CDR3 plus reference TRBV5-1 and TRBJ2-7, the full variable domain is KAGVTQTPRYLIKTRGQQVTLSCSPISGHRSVSWYQQTPGQGLQFLFEYFSETQRNKGNFPGRFSGRQFSNSRSEMNVSTLELGDSALYLCASGVSKPPDDEQYFGPGTRLTVT.

Sample share makes this clone hyperexpanded. The gene calls are TRBV30 and TRBJ1-5, with D perhaps matching TRBD1 (5 bases). The CDR3 is made up of 17 amino acids. Trimming took 2 bases from V and 0 from J, leaving 17 bases between them. The germline gives CDR1 GTSNPN, CDR2 SVGIG (reference sequence). This chain's CDR3 is CAWSPRAKGLSNQPQHF. CDR3 DNA sequence: TGTGCCTGGAGTCCCAGGGCAAAGGGTCTTAGCAATCAGCCCCAGCATTTT.

The chain uses TRBV23-1 and TRBJ1-2; the D is unclear. TRBV23-1 is marked as an open reading frame, function uncertain. V lost 3 bases, J lost 0 bases, and 11 bases lay in between. CDR3 length: 15 residues. The CDR3 DNA follows: TGCGCCAGCAGTCATATTGTTTCCCCTAACTATGGCTACACCTTC. It yields the protein CASSHIVSPNYGYTF.

This clone has just one count. The chain uses TRBV6-5 and TRBJ2-7, with 8 bases identical to TRBD2. The CDR3 consists of 15 residues. Germline assignment: CDR1 MNHEY and CDR2 SVGAGI. The junction had 6 bases not matched to a gene; V was cut back by 5 bases and J by 0 bases. The CDR3 region is CASSPLAGYSYEQYF. As DNA, the CDR3 is TGTGCCAGCAGTCCTTTAGCGGGGTACTCCTACGAGCAGTACTTC.

V usage is TRBV5-1 and J usage is TRBJ2-5, with D possibly matching TRBD1 (5 bases). The CDR3 covers 14 residues. Between the trimmed V and J ends, which lost 4 bases and 5 bases, there was a span of 15 bases. Germline loops: CDR1 SGHRS, CDR2 YFSETQ. For the CDR3, the DNA is TGCGCCAGCAGCCTACTGGCAGGGTTGGAGACCCAGTACTTC. This sequence encodes CASSLLAGLETQYF.

The chain links TRBV18 to TRBJ1-3; 7 bases map to TRBD1. The CDR3 has 15 amino acids. Germline assignment: CDR1 KGHSH and CDR2 LQKENI. Trimming removed 6 bases from V and 3 bases from J; junction bases left unmatched: 8. The CDR3 DNA is TGTGCCAGCTCTCCAACAGGGGCGGTTGGAAACACCATATATTTT. As protein: CASSPTGAVGNTIYF.

The chain combines TRBV5-1 with TRBJ2-7, with 7 bases that match TRBD2. This CDR3 contains 14 residues. Germline V gene sequence: CDR1 SGHRS, CDR2 YFSETQ. V shed 1 base and J 7 bases; nucleotides not matched to a gene: 8. CDR3 nucleotide sequence: TGCGCCAGCAGCTTGAGCCAGCGGGGTCGGGAGCAGTACTTC. The encoded protein is CASSLSQRGREQYF. The full variable domain, in which reference TRBV5-1 and TRBJ2-7 provide the parts outside the CDR3, is KAGVTQTPRYLIKTRGQQVTLSCSPISGHRSVSWYQQTPGQGLQFLFEYFSETQRNKGNFPGRFSGRQFSNSRSEMNVSTLELGDSALYLCASSLSQRGREQYFGPGTRLTVT.

This chain links TRBV5-4 with TRBJ2-5; D might be TRBD1 (7 bases). The germline CDR1 and CDR2 sequences are SGHNT and YYREEE (reference sequence). V lost 4 bases and J lost 5, with 21 bases in between. This CDR3 is 16 amino acids long. Here the CDR3 DNA reads TGTGCCAGCAGCCCCCGGGGCAGGGGGGCATCGGAGACCCAGTACTTC. Its translation is CASSPRGRGASETQYF.

V gene TRBV7-3 combines with J gene TRBJ2-1, with 7 bases matching TRBD2. The germline V gene encodes CDR1 SGHTA and CDR2 FQGTGA. This CDR3 is built from 13 residues. The J segment lost 12 bases and the V segment lost 5 bases, leaving 10 bases of the junction unmatched. The CDR3 sequence: CASSSFLGGLQFF. The CDR3 DNA follows: TGTGCCAGCAGCAGTTTTCTGGGAGGGCTGCAGTTCTTC.

CDR3: CASSLRAGGPAGGSEQYF. The CDR3 DNA reads TGCGCCAGCAGCTTGAGGGCAGGAGGGCCAGCGGGAGGCAGCGAGCAGTACTTC. The chain is built from TRBV5-1 and TRBJ2-7; 9 bases match TRBD2. CDR3 length equals 18 residues. The junction had 17 bases not matched to a gene; V was cut back by 1 base and J by 6 bases. Germline values: CDR1 SGHRS, CDR2 YFSETQ.

The J gene is TRBJ2-1, the V gene TRBV19; the D is unclear. CDR1 and CDR2 from the germline V gene are LNHDA and SQIVND (reference sequence). This CDR3 is built from 14 residues. The V and J ends lost 1 base and 5 bases respectively, with 9 bases between them. CDR3 in DNA: TGTGCCAGTAGTATAGTTGGCCACCACAATGAGCAGTTCTTC. It translates to CASSIVGHHNEQFF.

The genes are TRBV27 and TRBJ1-5; D is possibly TRBD1 (5 bases). Germline loops: CDR1 MNHEY, CDR2 SMNVEV (reference sequence). The CDR3 is made up of 13 amino acids. The germline V and J ends were trimmed by 2 bases and 5 bases, with 7 bases remaining between them. The CDR3 region is CASSLDSYQPQHF. The CDR3 DNA reads TGTGCCAGCAGTTTAGACAGTTATCAGCCCCAGCATTTT.

The V gene is TRBV5-1, the J gene TRBJ2-2; TRBD2 might be the D (6 bases). Per germline, CDR1 SGHRS and CDR2 YFSETQ. The CDR3 runs 16 residues. The V and J ends lost 0 bases and 4 bases respectively, with 13 bases between them. CDR3 nucleotides: TGCGCCAGCAGCTTGGCGGGGGTTGGAAGCACCGGGGAGCTGTTTTTT. Translated: CASSLAGVGSTGELFF.